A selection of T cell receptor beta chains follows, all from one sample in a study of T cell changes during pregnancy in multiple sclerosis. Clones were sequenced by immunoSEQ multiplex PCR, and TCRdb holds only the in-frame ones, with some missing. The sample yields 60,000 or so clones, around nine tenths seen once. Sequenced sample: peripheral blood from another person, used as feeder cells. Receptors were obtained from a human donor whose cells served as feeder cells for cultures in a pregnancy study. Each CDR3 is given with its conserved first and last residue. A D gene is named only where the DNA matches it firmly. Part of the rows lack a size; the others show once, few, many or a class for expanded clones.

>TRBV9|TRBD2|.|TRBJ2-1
TGTGCCAGCAGCGTAGTAGCGGGGGACAATGAGCAGTTCTTC
CASSVVAGDNEQFF
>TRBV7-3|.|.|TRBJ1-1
TGTGCCAGCAGCTTGAAGGGAGGCACTGAAGCTTTCTTT
CASSLKGGTEAFF
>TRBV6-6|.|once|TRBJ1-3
TGTGCCAGCAAGGGGGAGCGGCGAAACACCATATATTTT
CASKGERRNTIYF
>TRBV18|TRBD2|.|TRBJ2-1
TGTGCCAGCTCAATTACTAGCGGGGGGAATGAGCAGTTCTTC
CASSITSGGNEQFF
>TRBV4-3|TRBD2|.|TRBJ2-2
TGCGCCAGCAGCCAAGATTGGCTAGCGGAGTTGAACACCGGGGAGCTGTTTTTT
CASSQDWLAELNTGELFF
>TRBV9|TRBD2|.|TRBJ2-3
TGTGCCAGCAGCGTAGCTGGGAGGCTAGCGGGGGGGCAGACAGATACGCAGTATTTT
CASSVAGRLAGGQTDTQYF
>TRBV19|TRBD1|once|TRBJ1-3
TGTGCCAGTATGGATCGCAGGGGGCCTAGCTCTGGAAACACCATATATTTT
CASMDRRGPSSGNTIYF
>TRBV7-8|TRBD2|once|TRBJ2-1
TGTGCCAGCAGCCTGACGTACTCAGGACTAGCGGACGAGCAGTTCTTC
CASSLTYSGLADEQFF
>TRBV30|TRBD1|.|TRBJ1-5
TGTGCCTGGAGTAATTTTTCGGGACAGGGGGCAGGAGGCAATCAGCCCCAGCATTTT
CAWSNFSGQGAGGNQPQHF
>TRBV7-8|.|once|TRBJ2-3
TGTGCCAGCAGCTTGACAGCTAGCACAGATACGCAGTATTTT
CASSLTASTDTQYF
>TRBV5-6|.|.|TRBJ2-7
TGTGCCAGCAGCGGCACAGGTTTTGTCGAGCAGTACTTC
CASSGTGFVEQYF
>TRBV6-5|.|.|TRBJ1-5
TGTGCCAGCAGTTATCTTCAAGGAACTAGTCAGCCCCAGCATTTT
CASSYLQGTSQPQHF
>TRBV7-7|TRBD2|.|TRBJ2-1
TGTGCTAGCAGCCTTAGCGGGAATGTTTTGGATGAGCAGTTCTTC
CASSLSGNVLDEQFF
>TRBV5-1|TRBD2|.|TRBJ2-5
TGCGCCAGCAGCTCAACAATAGCGGGGGGTCGGCAAGAGACCCAGTACTTC
CASSSTIAGGRQETQYF
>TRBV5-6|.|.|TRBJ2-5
TGTGCCAGCAGCTCCTTGAAGGAGAAGTACCAAGAGACCCAGTACTTC
CASSSLKEKYQETQYF
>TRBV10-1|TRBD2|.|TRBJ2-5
TGCGCCAGCAGCGAACAACTAGCGGGAGAGACCCAGTACTTC
CASSEQLAGETQYF
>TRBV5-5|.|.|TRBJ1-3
TGTGCCAGCAGCTCGCTCTCTGGAAACACCATATATTTT
CASSSLSGNTIYF
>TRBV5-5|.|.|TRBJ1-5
TGTGCCAGCAGCTTGGGCAGTCCGGGGAATCAGCCCCAGCATTTT
CASSLGSPGNQPQHF
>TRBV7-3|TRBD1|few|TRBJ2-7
TGTGCCAGCAGCGTGGCCGGGACAGGGGGCGCGGGGTACGAGCAGTACTTC
CASSVAGTGGAGYEQYF
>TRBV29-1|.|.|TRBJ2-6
TGCAGCGTAAGGACAACAGGGGCCAACGTCCTGACTTTC
CSVRTTGANVLTF
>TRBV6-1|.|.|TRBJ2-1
TGTGCCAGCCCGGAGCGCGACAACAGGGCCAATGAGCAGTTCTTC
CASPERDNRANEQFF
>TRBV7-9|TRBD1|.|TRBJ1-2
TGTGCCAGCAGCTTGCGGACAGGGAACTCTAAGCTCACCTTC
CASSLRTGNSKLTF
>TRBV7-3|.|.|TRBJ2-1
TGTGCCAGCAGCCCGCGGGCGGCAAACAATGAGCAGTTCTTC
CASSPRAANNEQFF
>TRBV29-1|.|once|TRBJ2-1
TGCAGCGTTGAAGACCCGGACTACTCCTACAATGAGCAGTTCTTC
CSVEDPDYSYNEQFF
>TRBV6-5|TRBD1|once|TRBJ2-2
TGTGCCAGCAGTTACGGACAGGTGCTGTTTTTT
CASSYGQVLFF
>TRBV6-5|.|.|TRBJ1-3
TGTGCCAGCAGGGAGGCAGGGGAATACACCATATATTTT
CASREAGEYTIYF
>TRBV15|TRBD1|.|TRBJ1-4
TGTGCCACCAGTAAGACAGGGGGCGCGGGTAATGAAAAACTGTTTTTT
CATSKTGGAGNEKLFF
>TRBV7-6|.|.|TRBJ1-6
TGTGCCAGCAGCTTGGGGCTCGGGGGGAATTCACCCCTCCACTTT
CASSLGLGGNSPLHF
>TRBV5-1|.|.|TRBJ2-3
TGCGCCAGCAGCTTGATTCCGACGGACGCCGAGGGCACAGATACGCAGTATTTT
CASSLIPTDAEGTDTQYF
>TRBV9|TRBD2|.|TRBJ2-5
TGTGCCAGCAGCCTCAGCGGGAGTGGGGTAGAGACCCAGTACTTC
CASSLSGSGVETQYF
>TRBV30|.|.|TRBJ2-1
TGTGCCTGGGACAATAGGAATGAGCAGTTCTTC
CAWDNRNEQFF